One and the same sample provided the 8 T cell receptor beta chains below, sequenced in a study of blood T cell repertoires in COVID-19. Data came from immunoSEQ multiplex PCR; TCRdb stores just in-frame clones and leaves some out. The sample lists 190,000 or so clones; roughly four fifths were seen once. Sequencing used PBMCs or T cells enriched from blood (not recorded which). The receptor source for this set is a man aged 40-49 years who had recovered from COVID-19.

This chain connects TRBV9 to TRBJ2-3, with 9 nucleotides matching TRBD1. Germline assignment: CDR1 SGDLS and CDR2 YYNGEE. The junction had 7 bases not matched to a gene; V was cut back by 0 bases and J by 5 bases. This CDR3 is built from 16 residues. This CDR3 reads CASSVGWTGARDTQYF. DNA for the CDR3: TGTGCCAGCAGCGTAGGTTGGACAGGGGCTCGAGATACGCAGTATTTT.

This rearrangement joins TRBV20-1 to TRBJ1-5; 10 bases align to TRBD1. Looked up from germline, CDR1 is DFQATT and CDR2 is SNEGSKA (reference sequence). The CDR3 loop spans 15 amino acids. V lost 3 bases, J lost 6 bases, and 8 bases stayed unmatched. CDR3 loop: CSASDRGQGSQPQHF. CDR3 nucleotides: TGCAGTGCTAGTGACAGGGGGCAAGGAAGTCAGCCCCAGCATTTT.

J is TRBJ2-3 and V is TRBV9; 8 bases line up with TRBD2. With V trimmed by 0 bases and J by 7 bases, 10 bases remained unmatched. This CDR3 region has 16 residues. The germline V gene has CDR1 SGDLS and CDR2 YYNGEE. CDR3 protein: CASSVGGSGGPHTQYF. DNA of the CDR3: TGTGCCAGCAGCGTAGGAGGTTCGGGAGGGCCTCATACGCAGTATTTT. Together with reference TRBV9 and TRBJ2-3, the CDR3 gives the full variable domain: DSGVTQTPKHLITATGQRVTLRCSPRSGDLSVYWYQQSLDQGLQFLIQYYNGEERAKGNILERFSAQQFPDLHSELNLSSLELGDSALYFCASSVGGSGGPHTQYFGPGTRLTVL.

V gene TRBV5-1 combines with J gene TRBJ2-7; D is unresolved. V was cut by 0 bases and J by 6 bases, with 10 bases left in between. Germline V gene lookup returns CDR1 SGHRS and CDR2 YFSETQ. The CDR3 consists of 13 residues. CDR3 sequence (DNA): TGCGCCAGCAGCTTGGGTCCGACTGCCGAGCAGTACTTC. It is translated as CASSLGPTAEQYF.

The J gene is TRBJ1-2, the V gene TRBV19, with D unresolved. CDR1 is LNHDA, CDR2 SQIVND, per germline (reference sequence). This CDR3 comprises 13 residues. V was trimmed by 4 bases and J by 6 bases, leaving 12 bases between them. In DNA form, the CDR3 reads TGTGCCAGTAGTAGGCGGGATAGGGATGGCTACACCTTC. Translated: CASSRRDRDGYTF.

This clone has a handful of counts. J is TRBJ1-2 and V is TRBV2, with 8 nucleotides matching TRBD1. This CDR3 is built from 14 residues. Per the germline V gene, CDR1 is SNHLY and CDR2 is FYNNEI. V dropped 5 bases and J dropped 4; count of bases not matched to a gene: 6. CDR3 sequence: CASSTNRGFYGYTF. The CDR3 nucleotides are TGTGCCAGCAGTACTAACAGGGGGTTCTATGGCTACACCTTC.

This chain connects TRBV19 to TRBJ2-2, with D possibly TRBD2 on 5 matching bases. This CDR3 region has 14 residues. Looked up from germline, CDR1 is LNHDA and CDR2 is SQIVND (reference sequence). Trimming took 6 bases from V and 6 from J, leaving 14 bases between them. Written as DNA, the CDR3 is TGTGCCAGTAGAGCGGACCAAGTCGCCGGGGAGCTGTTTTTT. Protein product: CASRADQVAGELFF.

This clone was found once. In DNA form, the CDR3 reads TGTGCCAGCAGCTCCGGCTCCGGGGGTGCTTTCTTT. It encodes CASSSGSGGAFF. The genes are TRBV6-5 and TRBJ1-1, with a weak D call TRBD1 (5 bases). Germline CDR1 MNHEY, CDR2 SVGAGI. The CDR3 has 12 residues. Trimming took off 6 bases at V and 11 bases at J, with 16 bases between the two ends.